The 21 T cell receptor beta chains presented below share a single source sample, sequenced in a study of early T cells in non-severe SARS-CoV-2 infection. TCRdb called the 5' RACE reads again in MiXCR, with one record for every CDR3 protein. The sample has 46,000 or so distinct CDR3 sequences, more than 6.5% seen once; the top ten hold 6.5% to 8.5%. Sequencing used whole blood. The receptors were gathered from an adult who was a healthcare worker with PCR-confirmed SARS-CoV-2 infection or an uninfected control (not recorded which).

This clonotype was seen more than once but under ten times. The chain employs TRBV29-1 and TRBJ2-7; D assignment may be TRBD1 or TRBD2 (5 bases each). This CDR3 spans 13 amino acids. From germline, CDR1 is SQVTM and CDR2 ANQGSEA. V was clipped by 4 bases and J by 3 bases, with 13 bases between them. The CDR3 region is CSVVSGPNYEQYF. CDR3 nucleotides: TGCAGCGTTGTGTCGGGGCCTAACTACGAGCAGTACTTC.

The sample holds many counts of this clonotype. CDR3 DNA sequence: TGTGCCAGCAGCGGGGAGAACTATGGCTACACCTTC. It codes for CASSGENYGYTF. This chain connects TRBV12-3 or TRBV12-4 to TRBJ1-2, with D hard to call. With 6 bases removed from V and 2 bases from J, the gap between germline ends came to 7 bases. The CDR3 is made up of 12 amino acids.

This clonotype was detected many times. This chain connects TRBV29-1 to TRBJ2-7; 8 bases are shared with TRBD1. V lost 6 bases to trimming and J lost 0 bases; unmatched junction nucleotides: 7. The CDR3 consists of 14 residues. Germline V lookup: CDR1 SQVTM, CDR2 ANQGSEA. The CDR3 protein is CSVVGTGDSYEQYF. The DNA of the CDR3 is TGCAGCGTGGTAGGGACAGGCGACTCCTACGAGCAGTACTTC.

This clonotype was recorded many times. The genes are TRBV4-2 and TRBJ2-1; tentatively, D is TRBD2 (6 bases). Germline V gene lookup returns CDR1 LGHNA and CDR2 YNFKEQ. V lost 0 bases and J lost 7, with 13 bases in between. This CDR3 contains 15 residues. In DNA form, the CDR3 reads TGTGCCAGCAGCCAAGACAGCATGGAGGGGAATGAGCAGTTCTTC. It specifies CASSQDSMEGNEQFF.

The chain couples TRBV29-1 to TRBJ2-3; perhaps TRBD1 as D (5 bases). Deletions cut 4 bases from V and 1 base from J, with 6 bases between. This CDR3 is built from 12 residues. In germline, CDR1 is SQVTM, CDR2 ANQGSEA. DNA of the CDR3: TGCAGCGTTGTGGGGCGCACAGATACGCAGTATTTT. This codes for CSVVGRTDTQYF.

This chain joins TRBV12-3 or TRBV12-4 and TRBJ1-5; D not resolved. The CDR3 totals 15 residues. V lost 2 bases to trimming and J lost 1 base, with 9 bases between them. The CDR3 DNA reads TGTGCCAGCAGTTTAAACAAATGGAGCAATCAGCCCCAGCATTTT. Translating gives CASSLNKWSNQPQHF.

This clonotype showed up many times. CDR3 DNA sequence: TGTGCCAGCGGGGTCAGGGGCCCGACTTCAACAGAGACCCAGTACTTC. As protein: CASGVRGPTSTETQYF. The gene calls are TRBV12-3 or TRBV12-4 and TRBJ2-5; possible D gene TRBD1, 6 bases. Between the trimmed V and J ends, which lost 8 bases and 4 bases, there was a span of 23 bases. This CDR3 comprises 16 residues.

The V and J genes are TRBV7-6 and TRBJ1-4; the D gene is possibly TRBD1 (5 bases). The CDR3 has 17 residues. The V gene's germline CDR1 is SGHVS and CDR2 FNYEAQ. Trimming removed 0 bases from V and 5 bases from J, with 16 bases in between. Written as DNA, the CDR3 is TGTGCCAGCAGCTTAGCCCCGACAGTTGGGTTGAATGAAAAACTGTTTTTT. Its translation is CASSLAPTVGLNEKLFF.

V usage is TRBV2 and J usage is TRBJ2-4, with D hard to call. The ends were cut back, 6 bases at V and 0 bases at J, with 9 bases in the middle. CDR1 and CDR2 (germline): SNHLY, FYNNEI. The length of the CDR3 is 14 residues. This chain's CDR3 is CASREFLAKNIQYF. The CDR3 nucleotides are TGTGCCAGCAGAGAGTTTTTAGCCAAAAACATTCAGTACTTC.

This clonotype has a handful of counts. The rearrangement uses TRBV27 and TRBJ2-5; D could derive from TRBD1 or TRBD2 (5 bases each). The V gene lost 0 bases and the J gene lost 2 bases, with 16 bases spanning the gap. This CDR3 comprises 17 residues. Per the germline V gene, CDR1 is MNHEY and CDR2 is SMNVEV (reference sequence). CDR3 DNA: TGTGCCAGCAGTTTATCGGGACCCCCGAGTTGGCAAGAGACCCAGTACTTC. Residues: CASSLSGPPSWQETQYF.

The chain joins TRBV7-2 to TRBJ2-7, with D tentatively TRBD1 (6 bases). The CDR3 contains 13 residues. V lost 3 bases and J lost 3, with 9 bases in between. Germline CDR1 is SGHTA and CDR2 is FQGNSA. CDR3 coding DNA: TGTGCCAGCAGCTTTCTGGACAGCTACGAGCAGTACTTC. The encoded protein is CASSFLDSYEQYF. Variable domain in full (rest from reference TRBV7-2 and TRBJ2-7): GAGVSQSPSNKVTEKGKDVELRCDPISGHTALYWYRQSLGQGLEFLIYFQGNSAPDKSGLPSDRFSAERTGGSVSTLTIQRTQQEDSAVYLCASSFLDSYEQYFGPGTRLTVT.

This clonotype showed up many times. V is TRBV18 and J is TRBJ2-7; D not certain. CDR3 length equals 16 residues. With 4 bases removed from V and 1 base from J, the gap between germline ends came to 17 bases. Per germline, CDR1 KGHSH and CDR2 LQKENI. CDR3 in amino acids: CASSLFGPPRSYEQYF. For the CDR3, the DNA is TGTGCCAGCTCACTTTTCGGACCGCCGCGGTCCTACGAGCAGTACTTC. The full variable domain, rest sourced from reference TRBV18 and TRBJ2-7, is NAGVMQNPRHLVRRRGQEARLRCSPMKGHSHVYWYRQLPEEGLKFMVYLQKENIIDESGMPKERFSAEFPKEGPSILRIQQVVRGDSAAYFCASSLFGPPRSYEQYFGPGTRLTVT.

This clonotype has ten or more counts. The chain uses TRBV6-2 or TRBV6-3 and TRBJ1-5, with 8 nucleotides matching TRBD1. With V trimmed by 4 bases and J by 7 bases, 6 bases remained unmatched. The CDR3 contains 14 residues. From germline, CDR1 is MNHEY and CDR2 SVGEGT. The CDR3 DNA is TGTGCCAGCAGTTCCCTGACAGGGGCCCAGCCCCAGCATTTT. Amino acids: CASSSLTGAQPQHF.

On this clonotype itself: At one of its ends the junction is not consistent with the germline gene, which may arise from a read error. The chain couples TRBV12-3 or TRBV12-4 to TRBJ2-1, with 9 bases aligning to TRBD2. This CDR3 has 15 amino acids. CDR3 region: CVSRSSRGGLGEQFF. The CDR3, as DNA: TGTGTCAGCAGGTCTTCGCGGGGGGGCTTGGGTGAGCAGTTCTTC.

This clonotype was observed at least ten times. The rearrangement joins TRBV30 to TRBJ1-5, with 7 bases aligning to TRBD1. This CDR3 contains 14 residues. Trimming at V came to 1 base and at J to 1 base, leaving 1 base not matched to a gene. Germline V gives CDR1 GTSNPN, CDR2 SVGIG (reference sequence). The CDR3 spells CAWSGTGSNQPQHF. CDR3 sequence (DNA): TGTGCCTGGAGTGGGACAGGCAGCAATCAGCCCCAGCATTTT.

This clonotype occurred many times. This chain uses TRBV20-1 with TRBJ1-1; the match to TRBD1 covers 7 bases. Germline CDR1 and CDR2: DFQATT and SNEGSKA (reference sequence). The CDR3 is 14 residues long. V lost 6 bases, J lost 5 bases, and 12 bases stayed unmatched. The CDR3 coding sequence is TGCAGTGCCCGATTGGACAGGATGATAACTGAAGCTTTCTTT. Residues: CSARLDRMITEAFF.

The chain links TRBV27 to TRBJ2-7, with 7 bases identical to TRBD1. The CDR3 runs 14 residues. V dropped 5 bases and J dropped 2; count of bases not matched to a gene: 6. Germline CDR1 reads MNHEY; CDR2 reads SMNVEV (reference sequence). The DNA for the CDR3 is TGTGCCAGCAGTATGAGGACAGGCCCCTACGAGCAGTACTTC. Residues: CASSMRTGPYEQYF.

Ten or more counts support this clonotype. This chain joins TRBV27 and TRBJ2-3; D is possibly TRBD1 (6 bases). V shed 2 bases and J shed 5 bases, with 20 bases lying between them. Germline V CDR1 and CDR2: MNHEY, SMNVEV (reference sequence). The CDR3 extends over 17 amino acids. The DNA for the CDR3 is TGTGCCAGCAGTTTAACGGGACCGGAGTCGGGACAAGATACGCAGTATTTT. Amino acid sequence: CASSLTGPESGQDTQYF.

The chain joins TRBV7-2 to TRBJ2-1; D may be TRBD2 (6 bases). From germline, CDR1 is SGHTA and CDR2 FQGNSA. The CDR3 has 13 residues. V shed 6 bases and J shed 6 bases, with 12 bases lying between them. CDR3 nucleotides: TGTGCCAGCAGGGGAGGAGTTTCCAATGAGCAGTTCTTC. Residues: CASRGGVSNEQFF.

In nucleotides, the CDR3 is TGTGCCAGCAGTGACAGAGCAGATACGCAGTATTTT. Residues: CASSDRADTQYF. The V call is TRBV7-6, the J call TRBJ2-3; maybe TRBD1 (5 bases). The V gene's germline CDR1 is SGHVS and CDR2 FNYEAQ. The CDR3 contains 12 residues. V was pared by 6 bases and J by 4 bases, with 8 bases between.

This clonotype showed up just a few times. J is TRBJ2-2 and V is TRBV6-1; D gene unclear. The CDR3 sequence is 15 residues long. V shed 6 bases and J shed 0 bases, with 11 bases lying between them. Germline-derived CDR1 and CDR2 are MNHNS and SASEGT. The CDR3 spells CASRMDLSNTGELFF. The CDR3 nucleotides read TGTGCCAGCAGGATGGACCTATCGAACACCGGGGAGCTGTTTTTT.